One sample yielded the 7 T cell receptor beta chains listed below, sequenced in a study of post-analysis software for immune sequencing data. General study points: Patients had higher frequencies than controls of about 5 TRBV segments, including TRBV5-6, TRBV5-1 and TRBV20-1.

The library was made from cDNA and included unique molecular identifiers. TCRdb fed the PCR reads into MiXCR, producing one record per CDR3 protein. Of some 700,000 distinct CDR3 sequences in the sample, roughly three fifths were seen once. No antigens are known for them. Sequenced input: blood. Receptors were obtained from a girl aged 2 to 10 with multiple sclerosis.

This rearrangement joins TRBV20-1 to TRBJ2-2; TRBD2 agrees at 12 bases. The CDR3 totals 16 residues. CDR1 is DFQATT and CDR2 is SNEGSKA in the germline V gene (reference sequence). The ends lost 0 bases at V and 5 bases at J; junction bases unmatched: 4. CDR3 in amino acids: CSARDILAGGTGELFF. CDR3 bases: TGCAGTGCTAGAGATATACTAGCGGGAGGTACCGGGGAGCTGTTTTTT.

J is TRBJ2-6 and V is TRBV27; D unresolved. The V end lost 5 bases, the J end lost 0 bases, and 11 bases lay between the germline ends. The CDR3 spans 16 residues. CDR1 and CDR2 (germline): MNHEY, SMNVEV (reference sequence). The CDR3 sequence is CASSPLPSSGANVLTF. The CDR3 region has the DNA TGTGCCAGCAGTCCACTGCCGAGCTCTGGGGCCAACGTCCTGACTTTC. Together with reference TRBV27 and TRBJ2-6, the CDR3 gives the full variable domain: EAQVTQNPRYLITVTGKKLTVTCSQNMNHEYMSWYRQDPGLGLRQIYYSMNVEVTDKGDVPEGYKVSRKEKRNFPLILESPSPNQTSLYFCASSPLPSSGANVLTFGAGSRLTVL.

Comment on this clonotype: Sequence at one end of the junction differs from germline and may be a read error. The J gene is TRBJ1-1, the V gene TRBV6-6, with unresolved D. The CDR3 runs to 14 residues. The germline CDR1 and CDR2 sequences are MNHNY and SVGAGI (reference sequence). The DNA for the CDR3 is TGTGCCGGCAGTTTGGACGGGATGAACACTGAAGCTTTCTTT. As protein: CAGSLDGMNTEAFF.

This rearrangement joins TRBV4-1 to TRBJ2-1; tentatively, D is TRBD1 or TRBD2 (6 bases each). Germline lookup yields CDR1 MGHRA and CDR2 YSYEKL. The CDR3 has 14 residues. Trimming shortened V by 4 bases and J by 10 bases, and 17 bases separated the two germline ends. In DNA, the CDR3 is TGCGCCAGCAGCCCCGTCGGGGGCGGCTACGAGCAGTTCTTC. Encoded protein: CASSPVGGGYEQFF.

This clonotype has just a few counts. V is TRBV29-1 and J is TRBJ1-2; D possibly corresponds to TRBD1 (5 bases). The ends were cut back, 6 bases at V and 5 bases at J, with 16 bases in the middle. The CDR3 consists of 13 residues. Germline V lookup: CDR1 SQVTM, CDR2 ANQGSEA. DNA of the CDR3: TGCAGCGTCGGGGAAGGGGTTGGGTATGGCTACACCTTC. Translation gives CSVGEGVGYGYTF.

The rearrangement uses TRBV20-1 and TRBJ1-1, with D unresolved. The germline V gene has CDR1 DFQATT and CDR2 SNEGSKA (reference sequence). The CDR3 extends over 11 amino acids. Trimming removed 7 bases at V and 7 bases at J, with 13 bases between. The DNA for the CDR3 is TGCAGTGGGAAGGCTTCGAATGAAGCTTTCTTT. This codes for CSGKASNEAFF.

The chain is built from TRBV6-2 or TRBV6-3 and TRBJ2-5, with TRBD2 as a possible D gene (6 bases). This CDR3 is built from 13 residues. The germline gives CDR1 MNHEY, CDR2 SVGEGT. V was pared by 6 bases and J by 5 bases, with 13 bases between. This CDR3 is CASRYGGCETQYF. DNA of the CDR3: TGTGCCAGCAGGTACGGAGGGTGCGAGACCCAGTACTTC.